Listed here are 30 T cell receptor beta chains from one sample, sequenced in a study of Ad26.COV2.S vaccination and SARS-CoV-2 variants. Treatment meaning: over 15 received Ad26.COV2.S at low or high dose, single or two shots; 5 received placebo; per-sample allocation not given. Day 63 following the first vaccine or placebo injection was when the samples were taken. The protocol was immunoSEQ multiplex PCR, while the TCRdb copy is restricted to in-frame clones and leaves out a portion. The sample consists of roughly 400,000 clones, about 91% of them appearing once. The sample in question was peripheral blood, obtained in a trial of Ad26.COV2.S vaccine versus placebo. These receptors were taken from a person aged 18 to 59 who received the Ad26.COV2.S COVID-19 vaccine or a placebo.

The chain carries TRBV28 and TRBJ2-3; D ambiguous. This CDR3 contains 13 residues. CDR1 and CDR2 (germline): MDHEN, SYDVKM. Trimming stripped 6 bases from V and 4 bases from J, with 11 bases between. CDR3 loop: CASSFSRPDTQYF. The CDR3 DNA is TGTGCCAGCAGCTTTAGTCGTCCAGATACGCAGTATTTT.

CDR3: CASSRGGQGLVSNEKLFF. The CDR3 DNA follows: TGTGCCAGCAGCCGGGGGGGACAGGGGCTTGTCAGCAATGAAAAACTGTTTTTT. The V call is TRBV4-2, the J call TRBJ1-4; 10 bases line up with TRBD1. V shed 4 bases, J shed 5 bases, and the junction held 13 bases outside the gene matches. The germline gives CDR1 LGHNA, CDR2 YNFKEQ. CDR3 length equals 18 residues.

The CDR3 coding sequence is TGTGCCAGCAGACAGGGTACGCACTATGGCTACACCTTC. Amino acid sequence: CASRQGTHYGYTF. The chain is built from TRBV6-5 and TRBJ1-2; D is possibly TRBD1 (6 bases). The CDR3 extends over 13 amino acids. Germline V gene lookup returns CDR1 MNHEY and CDR2 SVGAGI. V shed 6 bases and J shed 3 bases, with 11 bases lying between them.

The rearrangement links TRBV27 to TRBJ2-2, with a weak D call TRBD2 (5 bases). V was clipped by 6 bases and J by 0 bases, with 14 bases between them. The germline CDR1 and CDR2 sequences are MNHEY and SMNVEV (reference sequence). The CDR3 is 16 amino acids. CDR3 nucleotide sequence: TGTGCCAGCAGACTAGACCGTAGTCCGAACACCGGGGAGCTGTTTTTT. Translation gives CASRLDRSPNTGELFF.

V usage is TRBV11-3 and J usage is TRBJ2-5, with D possibly being TRBD1 (6 bases). The CDR3 runs 13 residues. The V end was cut by 3 bases, the J end by 3 bases, with 8 bases between. In germline, CDR1 is SGHNT, CDR2 YENEEA. Here the CDR3 reads CASSFPGEETQYF. CDR3 nucleotides: TGTGCCAGCAGCTTCCCAGGGGAAGAGACCCAGTACTTC.

In this sample, this clone turned up many times. The chain employs TRBV5-1 and TRBJ1-5, with TRBD1 matching 7 bases. Losses at the gene ends were 4 bases for V and 7 bases for J; bases not matched to a gene: 11. Germline CDR1 is SGHRS and CDR2 is YFSETQ. The CDR3 loop spans 15 amino acids. CDR3 region: CASSPEGAWGQPQHF. The CDR3 DNA sequence: TGCGCCAGCAGCCCCGAGGGGGCCTGGGGGCAGCCCCAGCATTTT.

The chain uses TRBV27 and TRBJ2-6; maybe TRBD2 (5 bases). V was trimmed by 5 bases and J by 4 bases, leaving 9 bases between them. From germline, CDR1 is MNHEY and CDR2 SMNVEV (reference sequence). The CDR3 is made up of 14 amino acids. The DNA of the CDR3 is TGTGCCAGCAGTGTCGGAGGAGGGGCCAACGTCCTGACTTTC. It codes for CASSVGGGANVLTF.

The gene calls are TRBV25-1 and TRBJ1-2; possibly TRBD1 for D (5 bases). Per germline, CDR1 MGHDK and CDR2 SYGVNS. V lost 3 bases to trimming and J lost 6 bases, with 17 bases between them. This CDR3 spans 15 amino acids. CDR3 sequence (DNA): TGTGCCAGCAGTGACCTCGGACCTCGGGGGGATGGCTACACCTTC. This gives the protein CASSDLGPRGDGYTF.

V and J are TRBV9 and TRBJ2-1; weak D call: TRBD2 (6 bases). The CDR3 covers 14 residues. Germline assignment: CDR1 SGDLS and CDR2 YYNGEE. The ends were cut back, 2 bases at V and 4 bases at J, with 10 bases in the middle. CDR3 bases: TGTGCCAGCAGCGTCGGCGGGAAGTACAATGAGCAGTTCTTC. Translating it yields CASSVGGKYNEQFF.

CDR3 residues: CAWSEGTRETQYF. As DNA, the CDR3 is TGTGCCTGGAGCGAGGGAACCCGAGAGACCCAGTACTTC. The gene calls are TRBV30 and TRBJ2-5; D is possibly TRBD2 (5 bases). Germline V CDR1 and CDR2: GTSNPN, SVGIG (reference sequence). The length of the CDR3 is 13 residues. V lost 3 bases and J lost 4, with 12 bases in between.

This chain joins TRBV12-3 or TRBV12-4 and TRBJ2-2; D remains ambiguous. This CDR3 spans 12 amino acids. Trimming took off 6 bases at V and 7 bases at J, with 9 bases between the two ends. DNA for the CDR3: TGTGCCAGCAGGTACGGAGACGGGGAGCTGTTTTTT. Amino acid sequence: CASRYGDGELFF.

In DNA, the CDR3 is TGCGCCAGCAGCTTGGGAGAGGGTACAGATACGCAGTATTTT. Protein: CASSLGEGTDTQYF. V usage is TRBV5-1 and J usage is TRBJ2-3, with D maybe TRBD2 (5 bases). The germline CDR1 and CDR2 sequences are SGHRS and YFSETQ. This CDR3 region has 14 residues. Trimming cost V 0 bases and J 3 bases, with 8 bases left between them.

The chain has TRBV5-1 and TRBJ1-4; D perhaps matches TRBD1 (5 bases). Trimming removed 8 bases from V and 5 bases from J, with 13 bases in between. CDR3 length: 13 amino acids. Per germline, CDR1 SGHRS and CDR2 YFSETQ. CDR3 loop: CASSVGGNEKLFF. Here the CDR3 DNA reads TGCGCCAGTTCCGTCGGGGGGAATGAAAAACTGTTTTTT.

The genes are TRBV3-1 (or the pseudogene TRBV3-2) and TRBJ2-5, with TRBD2 matching 11 bases. Trimming at V came to 5 bases and at J to 1 base, leaving 3 bases not matched to a gene. This CDR3 contains 15 residues. The germline V gene encodes CDR1 LGHDT and CDR2 YNNKEL (reference sequence). In DNA form, the CDR3 reads TGTGCCAGCAGCATTAGCGGGAGGGCCCAAGAGACCCAGTACTTC. This gives the protein CASSISGRAQETQYF.

The gene calls are TRBV21-1 and TRBJ2-1. TRBV21-1 is designated a pseudogene. The CDR3 loop spans 12 amino acids. The CDR3 DNA sequence: TGTGCCAGCAGCAAATCGGCCTATGAGCAGTTCTTC. Translated: CASSKSAYEQFF.

The chain joins TRBV21-1 to TRBJ2-7; TRBD2 is the table's D call, not checked against the DNA. TRBV21-1 is labeled a pseudogene. This CDR3 comprises 16 residues. Here the CDR3 reads CASSTIRTGSSYEQYF. CDR3 in DNA: TGTGCCAGCAGCACCATCAGGACGGGGAGCTCCTACGAGCAGTACTTC.

This clone was picked up one time. V and J are TRBV7-2 and TRBJ2-4; 8 nucleotides align to TRBD1. The CDR3 spans 16 residues. CDR1 and CDR2 (germline): SGHTA, FQGNSA. The V and J ends lost 5 bases and 2 bases, in that order; junction bases with no gene match: 8. CDR3 DNA sequence: TGTGCCAGCAGCGCTCGGACAGGGCATTCCAAAAACATTCAGTACTTC. Amino acids: CASSARTGHSKNIQYF.

This clone was seen more than once but under ten times. The CDR3 loop reads CASSIRNSGNTIYF. DNA of the CDR3: TGTGCCAGTAGTATTCGGAATTCTGGAAACACCATATATTTT. V is TRBV19 and J is TRBJ1-3; D is unclear. CDR1 and CDR2 from the germline V gene are LNHDA and SQIVND (reference sequence). The CDR3 sequence is 14 residues long. V gave up 3 bases and J gave up 1 base, with 7 bases separating them.

The chain recombines TRBV9 with TRBJ1-1; D is undetermined. Deletions cut 1 base from V and 3 bases from J, with 10 bases between. Germline V CDR1 and CDR2: SGDLS, YYNGEE. The CDR3 is 14 residues long. CDR3 DNA: TGTGCCAGCAGCGTACGGTCAACGGACACTGAAGCTTTCTTT. Translation: CASSVRSTDTEAFF. Looking up the rest from reference TRBV9 and TRBJ1-1 gives the full variable domain: DSGVTQTPKHLITATGQRVTLRCSPRSGDLSVYWYQQSLDQGLQFLIQYYNGEERAKGNILERFSAQQFPDLHSELNLSSLELGDSALYFCASSVRSTDTEAFFGQGTRLTVV.

The chain carries TRBV5-6 and TRBJ1-5; perhaps TRBD1 as D (5 bases). The CDR3 runs 14 residues. Germline loops: CDR1 SGHDT, CDR2 YYEEEE. V lost 4 bases and J 6 bases, leaving 14 bases between the germline ends. CDR3 in amino acids: CASSGQGAGQPQHF. DNA of the CDR3: TGTGCCAGCAGCGGGCAGGGTGCGGGTCAGCCCCAGCATTTT.

The V call is TRBV28, the J call TRBJ2-7, with 8 bases that match TRBD1. V dropped 3 bases and J dropped 4; count of bases not matched to a gene: 5. From germline, CDR1 is MDHEN and CDR2 SYDVKM. The CDR3 has 14 amino acids. The CDR3 DNA sequence: TGTGCCAGCAGTTTTTCGGGGGACAGGTACGAGCAGTACTTC. Translated, it gives CASSFSGDRYEQYF.

The rearrangement links TRBV5-1 to TRBJ2-7; no definite D call. Germline CDR1 reads SGHRS; CDR2 reads YFSETQ. CDR3 length equals 11 residues. Trimming pared 3 bases from V and 8 bases from J, leaving 9 bases between. This CDR3 is CASSSGPKQYF. The DNA of the CDR3 is TGCGCCAGCAGCTCCGGCCCCAAGCAGTACTTC.

V is TRBV4-2 and J is TRBJ1-2; D is undetermined. The germline gives CDR1 LGHNA, CDR2 YNFKEQ. Trimming took 1 base from V and 6 from J, leaving 12 bases between them. The CDR3 totals 14 residues. The CDR3 here is CASSQGDMNNGYTF. The CDR3 coding sequence is TGTGCCAGCAGCCAAGGGGATATGAACAATGGCTACACCTTC.

The chain carries TRBV6-2 or TRBV6-3 and TRBJ2-1, with TRBD2 as a possible D gene (6 bases). The CDR3 is 17 residues long. The germline gives CDR1 MNHEY, CDR2 SVGEGT. The ends were cut back, 6 bases at V and 0 bases at J, with 18 bases in the middle. The CDR3 spells CASSHFPGLHSYNEQFF. CDR3 in DNA: TGTGCCAGCAGCCACTTTCCGGGACTGCACTCCTACAATGAGCAGTTCTTC.

V usage is TRBV30 and J usage is TRBJ2-6, with D hard to call. CDR3 length equals 11 residues. The germline gives CDR1 GTSNPN, CDR2 SVGIG (reference sequence). V lost 1 base and J lost 5, with 0 bases in between. The CDR3 nucleotides are TGTGCCTGGAGTGGGGCCAACGTCCTGACTTTC. This sequence encodes CAWSGANVLTF.

This sequence joins TRBV11-2 and TRBJ1-3, with D perhaps TRBD1 (6 bases). The germline CDR1 and CDR2 sequences are SGHAT and FQNNGV. CDR3 length equals 15 residues. V lost 5 bases to trimming and J lost 0 bases, with 11 bases between them. The CDR3 is CASSPDRHSGNTIYF. CDR3 bases: TGTGCCAGCAGCCCCGACAGGCACTCTGGAAACACCATATATTTT.

The chain couples TRBV7-9 to TRBJ2-7, with 7 positions matching TRBD2. CDR3 length: 14 amino acids. V trimming: 4 bases; J trimming: 7 bases; junction bases outside the gene matches: 10. Germline CDR1 is SEHNR and CDR2 is FQNEAQ (reference sequence). The CDR3 region has the DNA TGTGCCAGCAGCTCGGGACTAAGGAACGGGGAGCAGTACTTC. Its translation is CASSSGLRNGEQYF. Full variable domain (rest looked up from reference TRBV7-9 and TRBJ2-7): DTGVSQNPRHKITKRGQNVTFRCDPISEHNRLYWYRQTLGQGPEFLTYFQNEAQLEKSRLLSDRFSAERPKGSFSTLEIQRTEQGDSAMYLCASSSGLRNGEQYFGPGTRLTVT.

The chain couples TRBV28 to TRBJ1-2; D is uncertain. The length of the CDR3 is 12 residues. The V end was cut by 5 bases, the J end by 8 bases, with 12 bases between. From germline, CDR1 is MDHEN and CDR2 SYDVKM. This chain's CDR3 is CASSGPLGGYTF. In DNA form, the CDR3 reads TGTGCCAGCAGTGGCCCTCTAGGGGGCTACACCTTC.

This clone was picked up one time. The gene calls are TRBV3-1 (or the pseudogene TRBV3-2) and TRBJ2-1; D call uncertain. Per germline, CDR1 LGHDT and CDR2 YNNKEL (reference sequence). Trimming took off 0 bases at V and 9 bases at J, with 18 bases between the two ends. The CDR3 sequence is 16 residues long. CDR3 coding DNA: TGTGCCAGCAGCCAAGATTCCGGCCGGTCTGATGGTGAGCAGTTCTTC. It encodes CASSQDSGRSDGEQFF.

The chain joins TRBV5-1 to TRBJ2-2; D unclear. The ends were cut back, 4 bases at V and 2 bases at J, with 15 bases in the middle. CDR1 is SGHRS and CDR2 is YFSETQ in the germline V gene. The CDR3 length is 16 residues. This CDR3 reads CASSPGSRTNTGELFF. CDR3 DNA: TGCGCCAGCAGCCCAGGAAGCAGAACCAACACCGGGGAGCTGTTTTTT.